The 31 T cell receptor beta chains below all came from one sample that was sequenced in a study of long-term antiretroviral therapy in people with HIV. Version v3.0 of the immunoSEQ assay ran at survey level. TCRdb's copy holds only in-frame clones and misses some; the assay was immunoSEQ multiplex PCR. This sample carries approximately 24,000 clones, under 85% of them seen once, and the ten largest clones take roughly 11%. Source: unsorted PBMCs, taken 2.1 years after starting antiretroviral therapy. Receptor source: a man between 25 and 39 years old with HIV.

This clone is deemed medium-sized. The CDR3 bases are TGTGCCAGTAGTATCCGGGACAGCTCCTACGAGCAGTACTTC. Translated: CASSIRDSSYEQYF. This chain connects TRBV19 to TRBJ2-7, with TRBD1 identical over 7 bases. This CDR3 has 14 amino acids. From germline, CDR1 is LNHDA and CDR2 SQIVND (reference sequence). J was trimmed by 0 bases and V by 3 bases; bases with no gene match: 2.

The chain combines TRBV6-1 with TRBJ2-7, with 9 bases identical to TRBD2. The CDR3 contains 15 residues. Germline CDR1 and CDR2: MNHNS and SASEGT. J lost 4 bases, V lost 7 bases, and 11 bases had no gene match. CDR3 loop: CASIIKAGGPYEQYF. CDR3 sequence (DNA): TGTGCCAGCATCATAAAAGCGGGGGGCCCTTACGAGCAGTACTTC.

This clone was detected only a few times. The chain joins TRBV2 to TRBJ2-7; D possibly matches TRBD1 or TRBD2 (5 bases each). The length of the CDR3 is 15 residues. The V gene lost 6 bases and the J gene lost 3 bases, with 18 bases spanning the gap. Germline lookup yields CDR1 SNHLY and CDR2 FYNNEI. The CDR3 protein is CASSAARDHHYEQYF. CDR3 DNA: TGTGCCAGCAGCGCAGCTCGGGACCATCACTACGAGCAGTACTTC.

The gene calls are TRBV9 and TRBJ2-7; 9 nucleotides agree with TRBD1. V lost 0 bases to trimming and J lost 7 bases; unmatched junction nucleotides: 5. The CDR3 sequence is 14 residues long. Germline assignment: CDR1 SGDLS and CDR2 YYNGEE. CDR3 in amino acids: CASSVATGGGEQYF. In DNA, the CDR3 is TGTGCCAGCAGCGTAGCAACAGGGGGCGGAGAGCAGTACTTC.

This clone has just one count. The chain is built from TRBV10-3 and TRBJ2-2, with D perhaps TRBD2 (5 bases). Germline V gene data show CDR1 as ENHRY and CDR2 as SYGVKD. Trimming stripped 6 bases from V and 5 bases from J, with 10 bases between. CDR3 length equals 13 residues. CDR3 amino acids: CAIRELGTGELFF. DNA of the CDR3: TGTGCCATCAGAGAACTAGGGACCGGGGAGCTGTTTTTT.

This clone has only one observation. J is TRBJ1-5 and V is TRBV11-2, with D unresolved. Germline CDR1 reads SGHAT; CDR2 reads FQNNGV. This CDR3 is built from 15 residues. Deletions cut 5 bases from V and 3 bases from J, with 14 bases between. CDR3 in DNA: TGTGCCAGCAGCCCGGACGGAGGAAACAATCAGCCCCAGCATTTT. As protein: CASSPDGGNNQPQHF. The full variable domain, with the rest looked up from reference TRBV11-2 and TRBJ1-5, is EAGVAQSPRYKIIEKRQSVAFWCNPISGHATLYWYQQILGQGPKLLIQFQNNGVVDDSQLPKDRFSAERLKGVDSTLKIQPAKLEDSAVYLCASSPDGGNNQPQHFGDGTRLSIL.

This chain links TRBV29-1 with TRBJ1-1, with D possibly being TRBD1 (5 bases). V shed 3 bases and J shed 4 bases, with 15 bases lying between them. The CDR3 consists of 14 residues. Germline CDR1 SQVTM, CDR2 ANQGSEA. Here the CDR3 DNA reads TGCAGCGTTGAGGTGGCAGGGTCGGGCACTGAAGCTTTCTTT. Its translation: CSVEVAGSGTEAFF. Supplemented by reference TRBV29-1 and TRBJ1-1, the full variable domain reads SAVISQKPSRDICQRGTSLTIQCQVDSQVTMMFWYRQQPGQSLTLIATANQGSEATYESGFVIDKFPISRPNLTFSTLTVSNMSPEDSSIYLCSVEVAGSGTEAFFGQGTRLTVV.

This rearrangement joins TRBV21-1 to TRBJ1-2; the table's D call TRBD1 went unverified against the DNA. TRBV21-1 is a listed pseudogene. This CDR3 is 13 amino acids long. The CDR3 DNA reads TGTGCCAGCAACCCTGGACAAGTCGATGGCTACACCTTC. Residues: CASNPGQVDGYTF.

In this sample, this clone turned up a few times. J is TRBJ1-2 and V is TRBV28; TRBD1 might be the D (5 bases). V dropped 10 bases and J dropped 4 bases, with 16 bases sitting between them. The CDR3 is 13 amino acids. Germline V gene sequence: CDR1 MDHEN, CDR2 SYDVKM. The CDR3, as DNA: TGTGCCACCATTAACCGGGGCGTCTATGGCTACACCTTC. The encoded protein is CATINRGVYGYTF.

This chain joins TRBV9 and TRBJ2-5; 9 bases map to TRBD2. Germline V gene sequence: CDR1 SGDLS, CDR2 YYNGEE. V was clipped by 0 bases and J by 4 bases; unmatched bases: 7. CDR3 size: 16 residues. In DNA, the CDR3 is TGTGCCAGCAGCGTAGTACCTAGCGGGATGCTAGAGACCCAGTACTTC. Translated, it gives CASSVVPSGMLETQYF.

The J gene is TRBJ1-2, the V gene TRBV6-5; 7 nucleotides align to TRBD1. The trim removed 0 bases at V and 3 bases at J, leaving 7 bases unmatched. CDR1 and CDR2 from the germline V gene are MNHEY and SVGAGI. CDR3 size: 16 residues. In DNA, the CDR3 is TGTGCCAGCAGTTACTCGGGACAGATATCTTACTATGGCTACACCTTC. Translation: CASSYSGQISYYGYTF.

The chain joins TRBV28 to TRBJ2-3; D ambiguous. Trimming removed 6 bases at V and 3 bases at J, with 10 bases between. Germline-derived CDR1 and CDR2 are MDHEN and SYDVKM. The CDR3 loop spans 13 amino acids. CDR3 in amino acids: CASSYQITDTQYF. CDR3 DNA sequence: TGTGCCAGCAGCTATCAAATAACAGATACGCAGTATTTT.

The J gene is TRBJ2-1, the V gene TRBV10-3; TRBD2 matches at 8 bases. CDR1 ENHRY and CDR2 SYGVKD come from the germline V gene. The CDR3 length is 13 residues. V trimming: 5 bases; J trimming: 8 bases; junction bases outside the gene matches: 5. The CDR3 loop reads CAISTGRADEQFF. The CDR3 region has the DNA TGTGCCATCAGTACCGGGAGGGCCGATGAGCAGTTCTTC.

This chain links TRBV11-2 with TRBJ2-5; D possibly corresponds to TRBD2 (7 bases). The CDR3 sequence is 15 residues long. Germline V CDR1 and CDR2: SGHAT, FQNNGV. With 5 bases removed from V and 4 bases from J, the gap between germline ends came to 17 bases. Here the CDR3 DNA reads TGTGCCAGCAGCCCACGTGGGGGGGCGAGAGAGACCCAGTACTTC. It specifies CASSPRGGARETQYF.

This chain links TRBV4-2 with TRBJ2-3, with a possible D match to TRBD2 (5 bases). The CDR3 consists of 13 residues. From germline, CDR1 is LGHNA and CDR2 YNFKEQ. V was cut by 0 bases and J by 6 bases, with 7 bases left in between. Here the CDR3 reads CASSQETGDTQYF. CDR3 DNA: TGTGCCAGCAGCCAAGAGACGGGGGATACGCAGTATTTT.

In this sample, this clone turned up once. This chain joins TRBV4-1 and TRBJ2-1; a possible D gene is TRBD2 (6 bases). CDR1 MGHRA and CDR2 YSYEKL come from the germline V gene. The germline V and J ends were trimmed by 5 bases and 0 bases, with 14 bases remaining between them. This CDR3 is 16 amino acids long. The CDR3 here is CASSGPRGSSYNEQFF. The CDR3, as DNA: TGCGCCAGCAGCGGGCCCCGGGGGAGCTCCTACAATGAGCAGTTCTTC.

This clone was seen only a few times. The chain carries TRBV5-1 and TRBJ2-7; D remains ambiguous. Germline CDR1 reads SGHRS; CDR2 reads YFSETQ. The CDR3 length is 15 residues. Trimming removed 0 bases at V and 1 base at J, with 11 bases between. CDR3 amino acids: CASSLAAANSYEQYF. The CDR3 DNA reads TGCGCCAGCAGCTTGGCGGCGGCGAATTCCTACGAGCAGTACTTC.

This chain links TRBV29-1 with TRBJ2-1; D not resolved. The V gene lost 4 bases and the J gene lost 9 bases, with 7 bases spanning the gap. Germline values: CDR1 SQVTM, CDR2 ANQGSEA. The CDR3 has 10 residues. The CDR3 region is CSVAGTEQFF. Here the CDR3 DNA reads TGCAGCGTTGCCGGCACTGAGCAGTTCTTC.

This clone appeared a single time. The V and J genes are TRBV19 and TRBJ2-5; possible D gene TRBD2, 5 bases. Trimming left V 8 bases short and J 0 bases short, with 13 bases between. The germline V gene has CDR1 LNHDA and CDR2 SQIVND (reference sequence). CDR3 length: 14 residues. CDR3 DNA sequence: TGTGCCAGTCGGACTTCAATCTACCAAGAGACCCAGTACTTC. This translates into CASRTSIYQETQYF.

The chain is built from TRBV13 and TRBJ2-3; D assignment may be TRBD1 or TRBD2 (5 bases each). The V gene's germline CDR1 is PRHDT and CDR2 FYEKMQ (reference sequence). The CDR3 totals 17 residues. Trimming took 1 base from V and 0 from J, leaving 14 bases between them. The CDR3 spells CASSLAGRARSTDTQYF. The CDR3 nucleotides read TGTGCCAGCAGCTTAGCGGGGCGGGCACGTAGCACAGATACGCAGTATTTT.

The rearrangement joins TRBV7-8 to TRBJ1-4; no clear D. Germline-derived CDR1 and CDR2 are SGHVS and FQNEAQ. This CDR3 has 14 residues. Trimming stripped 1 base from V and 5 bases from J, with 8 bases between. CDR3 nucleotide sequence: TGTGCCAGCAGCTTAGGCCAGCCCAATGAAAAACTGTTTTTT. Translating it yields CASSLGQPNEKLFF.

This rearrangement joins TRBV19 to TRBJ1-3; D is unclear. The CDR3 has 14 residues. The V gene's germline CDR1 is LNHDA and CDR2 SQIVND (reference sequence). V lost 8 bases, J lost 3 bases, and 14 bases lay in between. CDR3 DNA: TGTGCCAGTGGACTACTCGGGCTTGGAAACACCATATATTTT. Protein: CASGLLGLGNTIYF.

This chain uses TRBV4-1 with TRBJ2-6; D is uncertain. The V gene's germline CDR1 is MGHRA and CDR2 YSYEKL. V lost 1 base and J lost 2, with 12 bases in between. CDR3 length: 17 amino acids. The CDR3 sequence is CASSQVKLWTGANVLTF. The CDR3 coding sequence is TGCGCCAGCAGCCAAGTCAAACTGTGGACTGGGGCCAACGTCCTGACTTTC.

The chain recombines TRBV6-5 with TRBJ1-2, with D uncertain. The CDR3 is 15 amino acids. V gave up 2 bases and J gave up 1 base, with 11 bases separating them. CDR1 and CDR2 from the germline V gene are MNHEY and SVGAGI. The CDR3 region has the DNA TGTGCCAGCAGTTACATCGGGGAGGGTAACTATGGCTACACCTTC. This encodes CASSYIGEGNYGYTF.

The rearrangement uses TRBV30 and TRBJ2-5; 13 nucleotides match TRBD2. The germline CDR1 and CDR2 sequences are GTSNPN and SVGIG (reference sequence). The V gene end was trimmed by 3 bases and the J gene end by 2 bases; junction bases not matched to a gene: 12. The CDR3 is 18 residues long. The CDR3 loop reads CAWSGWVPGLAGQETQYF. The CDR3 DNA is TGTGCCTGGAGCGGATGGGTTCCGGGACTAGCGGGACAAGAGACCCAGTACTTC.

The J gene is TRBJ1-4, the V gene TRBV7-2; D is perhaps TRBD1 (5 bases). CDR3 length: 15 amino acids. V was cut by 1 base and J by 8 bases, with 14 bases left in between. Germline CDR1 reads SGHTA; CDR2 reads FQGNSA. CDR3 loop: CASSLVGTRGEKLFF. The CDR3 DNA reads TGTGCCAGCAGCTTAGTGGGGACTCGGGGAGAAAAACTGTTTTTT. The complete variable domain, with remaining parts taken from reference TRBV7-2 and TRBJ1-4, reads GAGVSQSPSNKVTEKGKDVELRCDPISGHTALYWYRQSLGQGLEFLIYFQGNSAPDKSGLPSDRFSAERTGGSVSTLTIQRTQQEDSAVYLCASSLVGTRGEKLFFGSGTQLSVL.

The rearrangement uses TRBV7-6 and TRBJ2-7; 7 bases are shared with TRBD1. The V and J ends lost 5 bases and 2 bases, in that order; junction bases with no gene match: 9. Germline lookup yields CDR1 SGHVS and CDR2 FNYEAQ. The length of the CDR3 is 15 residues. The CDR3 loop is CASSPSTGSTYEQYF. The CDR3 nucleotides read TGTGCCAGCAGCCCGTCGACAGGGTCTACCTACGAGCAGTACTTC.

The chain uses TRBV7-2 and TRBJ2-1; D is unclear. This CDR3 is 13 amino acids long. Germline V gene sequence: CDR1 SGHTA, CDR2 FQGNSA. The V gene lost 1 base and the J gene lost 9 bases, with 10 bases spanning the gap. The CDR3 loop reads CASSLGFISEQFF. The CDR3 nucleotides are TGTGCCAGCAGCTTAGGTTTCATCAGTGAGCAGTTCTTC.

V gene TRBV5-1 combines with J gene TRBJ2-2, with TRBD1 matching over 7 bases. Germline V gene sequence: CDR1 SGHRS, CDR2 YFSETQ. This CDR3 spans 16 amino acids. The V and J ends lost 4 bases and 0 bases, in that order; junction bases with no gene match: 6. DNA of the CDR3: TGCGCCAGCAGCATCGGACAGGAGTCGAACACCGGGGAGCTGTTTTTT. Its translation is CASSIGQESNTGELFF.

The chain is built from TRBV6-5 and TRBJ1-1, with D possibly being TRBD1 (5 bases). This CDR3 is 15 amino acids long. Trimming removed 2 bases from V and 3 bases from J, with 13 bases in between. Germline V gene data show CDR1 as MNHEY and CDR2 as SVGAGI. CDR3 sequence (DNA): TGTGCCAGCAGTTACCAAGGTGAGGGGCACACTGAAGCTTTCTTT. Protein sequence: CASSYQGEGHTEAFF.

This clone has only one observation. The chain has TRBV4-2 and TRBJ1-6; 10 bases line up with TRBD1. The CDR3 extends over 15 amino acids. Germline assignment: CDR1 LGHNA and CDR2 YNFKEQ. The trim removed 1 base at V and 7 bases at J, leaving 1 base unmatched. The CDR3 DNA sequence: TGTGCCAGCAGCCAAGGGACAGGGGGGAATTCACCCCTCCACTTT. Amino acid sequence: CASSQGTGGNSPLHF.